These 8 T cell receptor beta chains were all obtained from the same sample, sequenced in a study of CD8 T cells in ankylosing spondylitis. From the 5' RACE reads, TCRdb called clonotypes with MiXCR, one entry per CDR3 protein. This repertoire shows about 360,000 distinct CDR3 sequences, 20% found once; its top ten account for over 10%. Sequenced: blood, either unsorted or a sorted T cell fraction (not recorded which). These receptor sequences come from a male donor with ankylosing spondylitis or in good health (not recorded which).

V and J are TRBV20-1 and TRBJ2-7, with a weak D call TRBD1 (5 bases). The CDR3 is made up of 15 amino acids. Trimming shortened V by 0 bases and J by 1 base, and 13 bases separated the two germline ends. Germline V gene data show CDR1 as DFQATT and CDR2 as SNEGSKA (reference sequence). In nucleotides, the CDR3 is TGCAGTGCTAGAGATCCGCAGGGTGGTTCCTACGAGCAGTACTTC. Translated: CSARDPQGGSYEQYF.

The rearrangement joins TRBV27 to TRBJ2-7; D perhaps matches TRBD2 (6 bases). The V gene lost 8 bases and the J gene lost 0 bases, with 17 bases spanning the gap. Per germline, CDR1 MNHEY and CDR2 SMNVEV (reference sequence). This CDR3 contains 15 residues. The CDR3 DNA reads TGTGCCAGCTTCGGGTTCGGGGGATCCTCCTACGAGCAGTACTTC. Translation gives CASFGFGGSSYEQYF.

The CDR3 protein is CASSVGDRNYEQYF. CDR3 in DNA: TGTGCCAGCAGCGTCGGGGACCGCAATTACGAGCAGTACTTC. The chain uses TRBV9 and TRBJ2-7; D may be TRBD1 or TRBD2 (5 bases each). Between the trimmed V and J ends, which lost 2 bases and 4 bases, there was a span of 13 bases. Germline V lookup: CDR1 SGDLS, CDR2 YYNGEE. CDR3 length equals 14 residues.

There are a few counts of this clonotype. This chain links TRBV28 with TRBJ2-7; 9 positions match TRBD1. Looked up from germline, CDR1 is MDHEN and CDR2 is SYDVKM. The CDR3 sequence is 15 residues long. The ends lost 6 bases at V and 3 bases at J; junction bases unmatched: 9. CDR3 in amino acids: CASRMTGTGLYEQYF. The CDR3 bases are TGTGCCAGCAGAATGACCGGGACAGGGCTCTACGAGCAGTACTTC. Together with reference TRBV28 and TRBJ2-7, the CDR3 gives the full variable domain: DVKVTQSSRYLVKRTGEKVFLECVQDMDHENMFWYRQDPGLGLRLIYFSYDVKMKEKGDIPEGYSVSREKKERFSLILESASTNQTSMYLCASRMTGTGLYEQYFGPGTRLTVT.

The V and J genes are TRBV29-1 and TRBJ2-1, with 10 bases identical to TRBD2. Looked up from germline, CDR1 is SQVTM and CDR2 is ANQGSEA. The V segment lost 3 bases and the J segment 1 base; nucleotides outside the gene matches: 9. The CDR3 runs to 17 residues. The CDR3 nucleotides are TGCAGCGTTGACTTCCTAGCGGGGGTCGGGTCCTACAATGAGCAGTTCTTC. Protein product: CSVDFLAGVGSYNEQFF.

The chain employs TRBV19 and TRBJ2-7, with TRBD2 matching over 13 bases. The V gene end was trimmed by 10 bases and the J gene end by 5 bases; junction bases not matched to a gene: 11. The germline CDR1 and CDR2 sequences are LNHDA and SQIVND (reference sequence). The CDR3 totals 15 residues. CDR3 in amino acids: CATTSGGLVMDEQYF. For the CDR3, the DNA is TGTGCCACGACTAGCGGGGGGCTGGTGATGGACGAGCAGTACTTC.

V usage is TRBV5-6 and J usage is TRBJ2-3; possibly TRBD1 for D (6 bases). The CDR3 is 16 residues long. The germline CDR1 and CDR2 sequences are SGHDT and YYEEEE. V was trimmed by 4 bases and J by 4 bases, leaving 19 bases between them. CDR3 DNA sequence: TGTGCCAGCAGCCCCGCCGCGCAGGGGCCTCCAGATACGCAGTATTTT. It is translated as CASSPAAQGPPDTQYF. Full variable domain (missing parts from reference TRBV5-6 and TRBJ2-3): DAGVTQSPTHLIKTRGQQVTLRCSPKSGHDTVSWYQQALGQGPQFIFQYYEEEERQRGNFPDRFSGHQFPNYSSELNVNALLLGDSALYLCASSPAAQGPPDTQYFGPGTRLTVL.

This rearrangement joins TRBV4-1 to TRBJ2-3, with 13 bases fitting TRBD2. Trimming at V came to 2 bases and at J to 2 bases, leaving 1 base not matched to a gene. There are 16 residues in the CDR3. The germline V gene has CDR1 MGHRA and CDR2 YSYEKL. CDR3 protein: CASSQTSGGATDTQYF. CDR3 nucleotide sequence: TGCGCCAGCAGCCAAACTAGCGGGGGGGCCACAGATACGCAGTATTTT.